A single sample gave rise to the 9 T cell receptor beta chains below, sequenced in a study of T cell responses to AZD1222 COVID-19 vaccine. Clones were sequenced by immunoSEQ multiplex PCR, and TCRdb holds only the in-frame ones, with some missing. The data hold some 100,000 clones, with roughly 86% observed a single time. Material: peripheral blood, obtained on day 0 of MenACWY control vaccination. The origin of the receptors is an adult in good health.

In nucleotides, the CDR3 is TGTGCCAGCACCAGGGGAGCTAGCACAGATACGCAGTATTTT. This encodes CASTRGASTDTQYF. The V gene is TRBV11-2, the J gene TRBJ2-3; D is possibly TRBD1 (6 bases). CDR3 length: 14 amino acids. CDR1 is SGHAT, CDR2 FQNNGV, per germline. The V end was cut by 7 bases, the J end by 0 bases, with 11 bases between.

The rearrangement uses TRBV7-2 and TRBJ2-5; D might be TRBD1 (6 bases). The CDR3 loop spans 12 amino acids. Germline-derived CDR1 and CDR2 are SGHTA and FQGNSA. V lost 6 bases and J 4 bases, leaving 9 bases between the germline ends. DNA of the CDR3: TGTGCCAGCAGGGGCAGGGGAGAGACCCAGTACTTC. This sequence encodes CASRGRGETQYF.

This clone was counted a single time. The CDR3 sequence: CASSFRGQGAQETQYF. CDR3 sequence (DNA): TGTGCCAGCAGCTTTCGGGGACAGGGGGCCCAAGAGACCCAGTACTTC. The chain couples TRBV13 to TRBJ2-5; 12 positions match TRBD1. V shed 3 bases, J shed 1 base, and the junction held 3 bases outside the gene matches. This CDR3 is 16 amino acids long. Per the germline V gene, CDR1 is PRHDT and CDR2 is FYEKMQ (reference sequence).

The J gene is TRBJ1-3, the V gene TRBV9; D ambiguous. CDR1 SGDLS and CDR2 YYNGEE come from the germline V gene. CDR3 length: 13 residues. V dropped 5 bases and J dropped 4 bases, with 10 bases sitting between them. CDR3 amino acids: CASSAPWGNTIYF. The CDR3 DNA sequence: TGTGCCAGCAGTGCCCCCTGGGGAAACACCATATATTTT.

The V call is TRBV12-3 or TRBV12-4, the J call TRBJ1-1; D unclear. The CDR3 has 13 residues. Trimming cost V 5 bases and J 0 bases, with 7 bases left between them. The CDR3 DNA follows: TGTGCCAGCAGTGGCAGGTTGAACACTGAAGCTTTCTTT. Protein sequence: CASSGRLNTEAFF.

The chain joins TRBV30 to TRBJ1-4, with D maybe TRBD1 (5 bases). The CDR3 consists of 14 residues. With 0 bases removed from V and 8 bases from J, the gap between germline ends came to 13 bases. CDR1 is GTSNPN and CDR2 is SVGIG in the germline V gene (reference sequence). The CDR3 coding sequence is TGTGCCTGGAGTGTTGGGACCAGAGGCGAAAAACTGTTTTTT. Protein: CAWSVGTRGEKLFF.

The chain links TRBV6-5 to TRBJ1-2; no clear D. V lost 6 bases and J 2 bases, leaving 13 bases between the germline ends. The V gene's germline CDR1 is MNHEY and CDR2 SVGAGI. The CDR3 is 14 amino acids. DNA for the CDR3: TGTGCCAGCAGCTCGCCCAAAACAAACTATGGCTACACCTTC. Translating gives CASSSPKTNYGYTF.

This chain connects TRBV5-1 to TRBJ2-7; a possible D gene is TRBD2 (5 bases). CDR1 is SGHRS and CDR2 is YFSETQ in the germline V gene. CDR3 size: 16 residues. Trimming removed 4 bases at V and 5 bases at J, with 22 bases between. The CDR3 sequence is CASSRFAAPAGDEQYF. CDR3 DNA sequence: TGCGCCAGCAGCCGATTTGCAGCCCCGGCGGGCGACGAGCAGTACTTC.

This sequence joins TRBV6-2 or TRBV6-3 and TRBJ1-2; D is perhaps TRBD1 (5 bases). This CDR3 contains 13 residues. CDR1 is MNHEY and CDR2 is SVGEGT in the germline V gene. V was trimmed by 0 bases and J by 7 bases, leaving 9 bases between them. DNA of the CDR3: TGTGCCAGCAGTTACTCGGGACGGGGTGGCTACACCTTC. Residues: CASSYSGRGGYTF.